This T cell receptor beta chain was recovered during a study of T cells expressing NK-cell markers. TCRdb reprocessed the 5' RACE reads and keeps a single row for each CDR3 protein, giving no DNA. In total, the table holds 500,000 to 700,000 distinct CDR3 sequences. This CDR3 has 17 amino acids. Per the germline V gene, CDR1 is SGHTA and CDR2 is FQGTGA. What was sequenced was blood T cells: a sorted CD56 or NKG2C T cell subset, CD4+ or CD8+ T cells, or bulk PBMC T cells (not recorded which). The rearrangement uses TRBV7-3 and TRBJ2-2; the D gene TCRdb calls, TRBD2, cannot be checked with no DNA. This TCR was sampled from a man in his late teens or twenties in good health. The CDR3 reads CASSYLPGLASPGELFF.